Listed below are T cell receptor beta chains from one sample, sequenced in a study of shared clonotypes between healthy human individuals. Assay: immunoSEQ multiplex PCR; the TCRdb copy retains only in-frame clones and omits some. Of 2 million to 3 million clones in the sample, approximately 90% were seen once. Sequencing input: naive CD4+ T cells sorted from blood. The receptors come from a young man in good health. Each CDR3 is given with its conserved first and last residue.

cdr3_length j_call v_call cdr3_aa
11 TRBJ1-1 TRBV7-2 CASSYYPEAFF
18 TRBJ1-4 TRBV12-5 CASGLVGLVRTGDEKLFF
16 TRBJ1-4 TRBV6-1 CASSELLGTVGEKLFF
15 TRBJ2-5 TRBV4-3 CASSQDTGNQETQYF
15 TRBJ1-6 TRBV5-4 CASSLATEYNSPLHF
14 TRBJ2-2 TRBV10-3 CAASGRTNTGELFF
14 TRBJ1-6 TRBV6-4 CASSDGRFNSPLHF
13 TRBJ1-2 TRBV28 CASSYRGPLGYTF
16 TRBJ2-6 TRBV4-3 CASSQDRGSGANVLTF
21 TRBJ2-5 TRBV9 CASSVEAGLAGGIGRQETQYF
14 TRBJ2-7 TRBV4-2 CASSPGLSEYEQYF
13 TRBJ2-7 TRBV30 CAWTGTGVTEQYF
16 TRBJ1-2 TRBV19 CASSIPSDTFGYGYTF
12 TRBJ1-1 TRBV30 CAWSSWADEAFF
12 TRBJ2-3 TRBV18 CASSRYTDTQYF
13 TRBJ2-2 TRBV7-6 CASAQGASGELFF
15 TRBJ2-1 TRBV2 CASTGLAGGLRASFF
13 TRBJ1-4 TRBV29-1 CSALGAGTEKLFF
13 TRBJ2-2 TRBV7-2 CASSFRAGGELFF
15 TRBJ1-2 TRBV5-4 CASSLNGGEGYGYTF
15 TRBJ2-7 TRBV6-6 CASSYSNRGTYEQYF
16 TRBJ2-5 TRBV7-2 CASSSGLAGTTGTQYF
13 TRBJ1-1 TRBV30 CAWSRDRAMEAFF
15 TRBJ2-2 TRBV5-1 CASSLNTGNTGELFF
16 TRBJ1-3 TRBV9 CASSTQTAYSGNTIYF
14 TRBJ2-2 TRBV21-1 CASSKVRGTGELFF
18 TRBJ1-4 TRBV12-5 CASGLARQAPATNEKLFF
12 TRBJ2-7 TRBV2 CASSEGPFEQYF
14 TRBJ2-5 TRBV9 CASSSRDSKETQYF
14 TRBJ1-2 TRBV5-6 CASSPTGVRVGYTF
16 TRBJ2-3 TRBV28 CASSFLGLALTDTQYF
13 TRBJ2-5 TRBV18 CASSPVGGETQYF
17 TRBJ1-2 TRBV5-1 CASSSGGGLASDYGYTF
16 TRBJ2-1 TRBV6-5 CASSYSYLGRVNEQFF
14 TRBJ2-3 TRBV5-4 CASTLRGGPDTQYF
12 TRBJ1-2 TRBV30 CAWSRGKYGYTF
15 TRBJ2-3 TRBV6-1 CASSRQGPQSDTQYF
14 TRBJ2-5 TRBV29-1 CSGSGSSGRETQYF
17 TRBJ2-2 TRBV30 CAWRGLAGGAYTGELFF
18 TRBJ1-6 TRBV19 CASSVGQGYSSYNSPLHF
14 TRBJ1-2 TRBV10-3 CAISLNGPEYGYTF
15 TRBJ1-1 TRBV2 CASKSRDRGSTEAFF
13 TRBJ1-1 TRBV10-2 CASSERMNTEAFF
16 TRBJ2-3 TRBV7-2 CASSSGRGRGTDTQYF
13 TRBJ2-7 TRBV25-1 CASSGKLAREQYF
11 TRBJ2-7 TRBV6-5 CASTEGGWQYF
14 TRBJ2-1 TRBV7-2 CASSSGGSYNEQFF
16 TRBJ1-6 TRBV5-1 CASSGGQNSYNSPLHF
15 TRBJ2-2 TRBV7-2 CASSLASGTSGELFF
17 TRBJ2-2 TRBV7-4 CASSKGIAGGGAGELFF
15 TRBJ1-3 TRBV28 CASSLWDRVGNTIYF
17 TRBJ2-1 TRBV19 CASSPTSGRFQYNEQFF
15 TRBJ1-2 TRBV11-2 CASSPMTAVNYGYTF
13 TRBJ1-5 TRBV30 CAWSLGFNQPQHF
18 TRBJ1-1 TRBV18 CASSRRPRTEKLNTEAFF
15 TRBJ1-1 TRBV6-5 CASSYHGAGNTEAFF
15 TRBJ1-5 TRBV7-2 CASSLALGKGQPQHF
15 TRBJ2-3 TRBV5-5 CASSFGGQDTDTQYF
15 TRBJ1-5 TRBV10-3 CAIGVGKDGNQPQHF